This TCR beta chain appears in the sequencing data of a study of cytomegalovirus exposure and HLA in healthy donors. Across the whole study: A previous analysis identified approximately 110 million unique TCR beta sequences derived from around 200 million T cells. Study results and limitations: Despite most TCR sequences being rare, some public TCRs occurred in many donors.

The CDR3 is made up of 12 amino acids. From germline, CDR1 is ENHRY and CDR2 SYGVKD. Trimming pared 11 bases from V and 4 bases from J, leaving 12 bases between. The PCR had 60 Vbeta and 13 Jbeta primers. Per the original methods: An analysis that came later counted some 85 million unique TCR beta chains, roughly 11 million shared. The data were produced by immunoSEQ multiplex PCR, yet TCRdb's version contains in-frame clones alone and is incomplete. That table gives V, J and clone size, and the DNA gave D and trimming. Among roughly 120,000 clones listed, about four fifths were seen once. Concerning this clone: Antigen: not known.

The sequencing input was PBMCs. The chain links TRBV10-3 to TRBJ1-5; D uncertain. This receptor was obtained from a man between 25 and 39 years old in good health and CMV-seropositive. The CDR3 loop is CASNSQNQPQHF. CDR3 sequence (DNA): TGTGCCTCTAATTCCCAAAATCAGCCCCAGCATTTT.